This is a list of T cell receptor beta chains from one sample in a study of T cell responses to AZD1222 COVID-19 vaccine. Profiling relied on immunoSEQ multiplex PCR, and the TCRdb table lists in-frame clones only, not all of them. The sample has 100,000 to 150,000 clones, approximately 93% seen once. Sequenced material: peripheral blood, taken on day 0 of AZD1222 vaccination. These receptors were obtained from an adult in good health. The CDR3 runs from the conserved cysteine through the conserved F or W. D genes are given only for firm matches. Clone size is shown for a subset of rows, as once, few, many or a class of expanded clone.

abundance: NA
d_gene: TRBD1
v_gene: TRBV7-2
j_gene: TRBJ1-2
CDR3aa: CASSLGYRGGYTF
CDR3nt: TGTGCCAGCAGCTTAGGTTACAGGGGTGGCTACACCTTC

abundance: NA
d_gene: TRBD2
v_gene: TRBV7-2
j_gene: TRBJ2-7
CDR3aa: CASSLTSGRTYEQYF
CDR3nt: TGTGCCAGCAGCCTAACTAGCGGGAGGACCTACGAGCAGTACTTC

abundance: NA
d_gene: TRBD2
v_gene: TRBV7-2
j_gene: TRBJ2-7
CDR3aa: CASSTRASPGGDEQYF
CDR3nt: TGTGCCAGCTCAACTCGGGCTAGCCCGGGAGGTGACGAGCAGTACTTC

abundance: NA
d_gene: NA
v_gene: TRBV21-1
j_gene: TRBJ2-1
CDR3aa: CASSKVVEAGESGEQFF
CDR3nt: TGTGCCAGCAGCAAAGTTGTCGAGGCGGGGGAGAGCGGTGAGCAGTTCTTC

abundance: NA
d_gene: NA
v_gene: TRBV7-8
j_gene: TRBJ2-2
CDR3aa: CASSGLIGGPNTGELFF
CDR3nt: TGTGCCAGCAGCGGACTCATTGGGGGGCCGAACACCGGGGAGCTGTTTTTT

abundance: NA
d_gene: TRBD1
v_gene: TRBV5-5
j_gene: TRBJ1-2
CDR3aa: CASSLGDRNRDYTF
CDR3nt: TGTGCCAGCAGCTTGGGGGACAGGAATAGGGACTACACCTTC

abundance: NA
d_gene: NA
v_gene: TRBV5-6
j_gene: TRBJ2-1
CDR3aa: CASSFGVPVENEQFF
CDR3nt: TGTGCCAGCAGCTTCGGGGTGCCTGTCGAGAATGAGCAGTTCTTC

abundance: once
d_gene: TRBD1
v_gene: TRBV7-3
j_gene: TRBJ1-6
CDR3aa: CASSSGQGNSPLHF
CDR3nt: TGTGCCAGCAGCTCGGGACAGGGTAATTCACCCCTCCACTTT

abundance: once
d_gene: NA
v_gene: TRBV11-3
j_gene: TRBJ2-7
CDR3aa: CASSLGRGRSYEQYF
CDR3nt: TGTGCCAGCAGCTTAGGCCGAGGTAGGTCCTACGAGCAGTACTTC

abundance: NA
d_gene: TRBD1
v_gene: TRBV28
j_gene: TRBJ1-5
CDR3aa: CASSLPTGEYSNQPQHF
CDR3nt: TGTGCCAGCAGTTTACCCACAGGGGAGTATAGCAATCAGCCCCAGCATTTT

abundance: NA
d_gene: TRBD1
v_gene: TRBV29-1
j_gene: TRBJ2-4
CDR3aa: CSVKGTGKRLSAKNIQYF
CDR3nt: TGCAGCGTTAAGGGGACAGGGAAAAGACTATCCGCCAAAAACATTCAGTACTTC

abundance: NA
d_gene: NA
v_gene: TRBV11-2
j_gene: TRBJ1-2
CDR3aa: CASSPGLAELGYGYTF
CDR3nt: TGTGCCAGCAGCCCGGGGCTGGCCGAATTGGGCTATGGCTACACCTTC

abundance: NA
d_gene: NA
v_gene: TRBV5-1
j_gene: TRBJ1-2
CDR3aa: CASSPLLQEGYTF
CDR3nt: TGCGCCAGCAGCCCGCTGTTACAGGAGGGCTACACCTTC

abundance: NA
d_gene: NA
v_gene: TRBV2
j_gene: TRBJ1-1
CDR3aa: CASGEGMNTEAFF
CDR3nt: TGTGCCAGCGGGGAGGGGATGAACACTGAAGCTTTCTTT

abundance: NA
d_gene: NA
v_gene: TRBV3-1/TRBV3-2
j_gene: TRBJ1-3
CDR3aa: CASDSTRGNTIYF
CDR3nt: TGTGCCAGCGACTCGACGAGAGGAAACACCATATATTTT

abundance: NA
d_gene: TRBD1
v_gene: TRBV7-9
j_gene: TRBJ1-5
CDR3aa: CASSPSGQGYQPQHF
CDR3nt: TGTGCCAGCAGCCCTTCTGGACAGGGCTATCAGCCCCAGCATTTT

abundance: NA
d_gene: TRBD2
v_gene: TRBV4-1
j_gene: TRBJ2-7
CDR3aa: CASSLLAGGYEQYF
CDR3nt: TGCGCCAGCAGCCTATTAGCGGGGGGTTACGAGCAGTACTTC

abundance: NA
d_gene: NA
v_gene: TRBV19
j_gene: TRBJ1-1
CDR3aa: CASSYSRGTEAFF
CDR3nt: TGTGCCAGTAGCTATTCGAGGGGAACTGAAGCTTTCTTT

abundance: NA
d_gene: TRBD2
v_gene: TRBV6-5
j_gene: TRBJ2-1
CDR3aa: CASGLAGGGDEQFF
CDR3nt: TGTGCCAGCGGACTAGCGGGAGGAGGAGATGAGCAGTTCTTC

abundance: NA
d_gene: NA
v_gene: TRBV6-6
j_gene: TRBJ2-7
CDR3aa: CASSYDQLLGYEQYF
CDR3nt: TGTGCCAGCAGTTACGACCAGCTACTTGGCTACGAGCAGTACTTC